Sequencing of this T cell receptor (beta chain) was carried out in a study of T cells in localized non-small cell lung cancer. The method was immunoSEQ multiplex PCR; TCRdb's version includes in-frame clones alone and lacks a portion of them. Here the sample spans over 70,000 clones, approximately 91% being singletons. In germline, CDR1 is SGHNT, CDR2 YYREEE (reference sequence). This CDR3 spans 15 amino acids. Trimming left V 2 bases short and J 3 bases short, with 14 bases between. The sample here was PBMCs, taken before any cancer treatment. The chain recombines TRBV5-4 with TRBJ2-5; D is perhaps TRBD1 (6 bases). This receptor was taken from a woman aged 40 to 75 with stage II squamous cell lung carcinoma. The chain's CDR3 is CASSFTGLMEETQYF. CDR3 sequence (DNA): TGTGCCAGCAGCTTTACAGGGTTAATGGAAGAGACCCAGTACTTC.